A selection of T cell receptor beta chains follows, all from one sample in a study of T cells in Graves' hyperthyroidism and ophthalmopathy. Via MiXCR, TCRdb re-called the multiplex PCR reads, giving one row per CDR3 protein. The repertoire holds around 400,000 distinct CDR3 sequences, with 20% to 30% as singletons. Sequenced material: blood. The origin of the receptors is a man aged 50 to 60 with Graves' hyperthyroidism. The CDR3 runs from the conserved cysteine through the conserved F or W. The D gene is left open where the match is weak. The size field is filled for only some rows; it gives once, few, many or a size class.

clone_size	j_call	v_call	d_call	cdr3_nt	cdr3_aa
few	TRBJ2-1	TRBV24-1	.	TGTGCCACCAGTGACCGGGCCCGGGGAGGCTACAATGAGCAGTTCTTC	CATSDRARGGYNEQFF
.	TRBJ1-5	TRBV7-2	.	TGTGCCAGCAGCCCGGGCCTCCGGAGCAATCAGCCCCAGCATTTT	CASSPGLRSNQPQHF
many	TRBJ2-3	TRBV7-2	TRBD2	TGTGCCAGCAGCTCAGGACTAGTGAGCACAGATACGCAGTATTTT	CASSSGLVSTDTQYF
many	TRBJ2-7	TRBV11-2	TRBD2	TGTGCCAGCAGCCTAGAGGTAGCGGGAGTCTACGAGCAGTACTTC	CASSLEVAGVYEQYF
.	TRBJ2-1	TRBV7-2	.	TGTGCCAGCAGCTTCGGTCATGATGAGCAGTTCTTC	CASSFGHDEQFF
.	TRBJ2-7	TRBV28	TRBD2	TGTGCCAGCAGTTTGTTGGGAGGGGAGCAAGGCGAGCAGTACTTC	CASSLLGGEQGEQYF
.	TRBJ2-6	TRBV4-2	.	TGTGCCAGCAGCCAAGACGGATCTGGGGCCAACGTCCTGACTTTC	CASSQDGSGANVLTF
few	TRBJ1-1	TRBV9	.	TGTGCCAGCAGCGTAGTCTCTGACCTCCTGAACACTGAAGCTTTCTTT	CASSVVSDLLNTEAFF
.	TRBJ2-1	TRBV5-1	TRBD2	TGCGCCAGCAGCTTGTTAGCGGGAGATCTCTACAATGAGCAGTTCTTC	CASSLLAGDLYNEQFF
.	TRBJ2-3	TRBV4-1	TRBD1	TGCGCCAGCAGCCAAGATTGGGACAGAACAGATACGCAGTATTTT	CASSQDWDRTDTQYF
.	TRBJ2-5	TRBV7-9	TRBD1	TGTGCCAGCAGCACTTGGGACAGGCCGAGGGCGCCCCAGTACTTC	CASSTWDRPRAPQYF
many	TRBJ2-5	TRBV2	.	TGTGCCAGCACAGCGGACGCCCACGAGACCCAGTACTTC	CASTADAHETQYF
many	TRBJ2-5	TRBV30	.	TGTGCCTGGACCCCACGAACGGCGGCAGGGAGTAGGGAGACCCAGTACTTC	CAWTPRTAAGSRETQYF
.	TRBJ2-7	TRBV5-1	.	TGCGCCAGCAGCTTAACCCCCCGGCAGGGTTACGAGCAGTACTTC	CASSLTPRQGYEQYF
.	TRBJ2-1	TRBV6-2/TRBV6-3	TRBD2	TGTGCCAGCAAGTTAGCGGGAGGGGGAACTGAGCAGTTCTTC	CASKLAGGGTEQFF
many	TRBJ2-7	TRBV7-3	.	TGTGCCAGCAGCCCCGAATCCAGCTACGAGCAGTACTTC	CASSPESSYEQYF
few	TRBJ1-1	TRBV2	TRBD1	TGTGCCAGCAGTTCCCGGACAGGGGGAGTGGACACTGAAGCTTTCTTT	CASSSRTGGVDTEAFF